Listed below are T cell receptor beta chains from one sample, sequenced in a study of blood T cell repertoires in COVID-19. Using immunoSEQ multiplex PCR, the repertoire was profiled, and TCRdb retains in-frame clones only, with some absent. Seen here are a few hundred thousand clones, approximately 89% observed once, and the top ten hold 1.3%. Input material: PBMCs or T cells enriched from blood (not recorded which). These receptors came from a man in his thirties or forties who had recovered from COVID-19. Each CDR3 is given with its conserved first and last residue. Fields, in order: J gene, V gene, D gene, clone size, CDR3 protein, CDR3 DNA. A D gene is named only where the DNA matches it firmly. The listing skips clone size in some rows; elsewhere it reads once, few, many or a size class.

J: TRBJ2-5
V: TRBV10-3
D: -
size: -
CDR3: CAAQGGEETQYF
DNA: TGTGCCGCCCAGGGGGGAGAAGAGACCCAGTACTTC

J: TRBJ1-4
V: TRBV7-9
D: -
size: -
CDR3: CASSLVTGEKLFF
DNA: TGTGCCAGCAGCTTAGTGACAGGCGAAAAACTGTTTTTT

J: TRBJ2-7
V: TRBV7-9
D: TRBD2
size: -
CDR3: CASSRPRLSGGASEQYF
DNA: TGTGCCAGCAGCCGCCCTCGGCTGAGCGGGGGGGCCTCAGAGCAGTACTTC

J: TRBJ2-7
V: TRBV27
D: TRBD2
size: -
CDR3: CASRRTGLVTYEQYF
DNA: TGTGCCAGCAGACGAACGGGACTAGTCACCTACGAGCAGTACTTC

J: TRBJ2-1
V: TRBV6-5
D: TRBD2
size: -
CDR3: CASSLAGGISDEQFF
DNA: TGTGCCAGCAGTTTAGCGGGGGGCATCAGTGATGAGCAGTTCTTC

J: TRBJ1-6
V: TRBV2
D: -
size: -
CDR3: CASSERAGFKSPLHF
DNA: TGTGCCAGCAGTGAAAGGGCGGGCTTTAAATCACCCCTCCACTTT

J: TRBJ1-6
V: TRBV7-2
D: TRBD1
size: once
CDR3: CASSAGQGRSYNSPLHF
DNA: TGTGCCAGCAGCGCCGGACAGGGGAGGTCCTATAATTCACCCCTCCACTTT

J: TRBJ1-4
V: TRBV5-6
D: TRBD1
size: -
CDR3: CASSPGGDEKLFF
DNA: TGTGCCAGCAGCCCAGGGGGAGATGAAAAACTGTTTTTT

J: TRBJ2-2
V: TRBV9
D: -
size: -
CDR3: CASSVYLSGTGELFF
DNA: TGTGCCAGCAGCGTATATCTTTCGGGCACCGGGGAGCTGTTTTTT

J: TRBJ2-3
V: TRBV4-3
D: TRBD2
size: -
CDR3: CASSHVIAGGTDTQYF
DNA: TGCGCCAGCAGCCACGTCATAGCGGGTGGGACAGATACGCAGTATTTT

J: TRBJ2-3
V: TRBV4-1
D: TRBD1
size: -
CDR3: CASSPRDRGAVDTQYF
DNA: TGCGCCAGCAGCCCCCGGGACAGGGGGGCAGTGGATACGCAGTATTTT

J: TRBJ1-2
V: TRBV12-3/TRBV12-4
D: -
size: -
CDR3: CASSFSDKYGYTF
DNA: TGTGCCAGCAGTTTTAGTGACAAATATGGCTACACCTTC

J: TRBJ2-5
V: TRBV4-2
D: -
size: -
CDR3: CASSQVSGQQETQYF
DNA: TGTGCCAGCAGCCAAGTGAGCGGGCAACAAGAGACCCAGTACTTC

J: TRBJ1-1
V: TRBV12-3/TRBV12-4
D: -
size: -
CDR3: CASTRSSNTEAFF
DNA: TGTGCCAGCACCCGAAGCTCGAACACTGAAGCTTTCTTT

J: TRBJ2-3
V: TRBV7-6
D: TRBD2
size: -
CDR3: CASSPTTSGFTDTQYF
DNA: TGTGCCAGCAGCCCCACGACTAGCGGTTTCACAGATACGCAGTATTTT

J: TRBJ2-1
V: TRBV6-2/TRBV6-3
D: -
size: -
CDR3: CASSYRLRVIYNEQFF
DNA: TGTGCCAGCAGTTATCGTCTGCGGGTTATTTACAATGAGCAGTTCTTC

J: TRBJ1-2
V: TRBV15
D: -
size: -
CDR3: CATSRDGDMDYGYTF
DNA: TGTGCCACCAGCAGAGACGGGGACATGGACTATGGCTACACCTTC

J: TRBJ2-1
V: TRBV2
D: -
size: -
CDR3: CASISGLNNEQFF
DNA: TGTGCCAGCATCAGTGGACTGAACAATGAGCAGTTCTTC

J: TRBJ2-2
V: TRBV21-1
D: -
size: -
CDR3: CASSGPGTGTTGELFF
DNA: TGTGCCAGCAGCGGGCCCGGGACAGGGACCACCGGGGAGCTGTTTTTT

J: TRBJ2-3
V: TRBV10-3
D: TRBD2
size: -
CDR3: CAISRGGSDTQYF
DNA: TGTGCCATCAGTCGGGGGGGGTCAGATACGCAGTATTTT

J: TRBJ1-2
V: TRBV10-1
D: -
size: -
CDR3: CASSEGANYGYTF
DNA: TGCGCCAGCAGTGAAGGGGCTAACTATGGCTACACCTTC

J: TRBJ1-2
V: TRBV7-2
D: -
size: -
CDR3: CASNPRRAYGYTF
DNA: TGTGCCAGCAACCCTAGGAGGGCGTACGGCTACACCTTC

J: TRBJ2-3
V: TRBV10-3
D: -
size: -
CDR3: CAIQGGQGGNTDTQYF
DNA: TGTGCCATCCAGGGGGGTCAGGGGGGCAACACAGATACGCAGTATTTT

J: TRBJ2-1
V: TRBV3-1/TRBV3-2
D: TRBD2
size: -
CDR3: CASSQDHSGGAFRQFF
DNA: TGTGCCAGCAGCCAAGATCATAGCGGGGGGGCTTTTAGGCAGTTCTTC

J: TRBJ1-1
V: TRBV27
D: -
size: -
CDR3: CASRDSMNTEAFF
DNA: TGTGCCAGCAGGGACAGCATGAACACTGAAGCTTTCTTT

J: TRBJ2-7
V: TRBV6-1
D: -
size: -
CDR3: CASSEVGGEQYF
DNA: TGTGCCAGCAGTGAAGTGGGAGGCGAGCAGTACTTC

J: TRBJ1-5
V: TRBV2
D: TRBD1
size: -
CDR3: CASSDWTGFQPQHF
DNA: TGTGCCAGCAGTGATTGGACAGGGTTCCAGCCCCAGCATTTT

J: TRBJ1-2
V: TRBV9
D: -
size: once
CDR3: CASSVVAGNYGYTF
DNA: TGTGCCAGCAGCGTAGTGGCAGGCAACTATGGCTACACCTTC

J: TRBJ2-7
V: TRBV4-3
D: -
size: -
CDR3: CASSQSWASSSYEQYF
DNA: TGCGCCAGCAGCCAATCGTGGGCCTCAAGCTCCTACGAGCAGTACTTC

J: TRBJ2-1
V: TRBV7-3
D: TRBD2
size: -
CDR3: CASSPQAGGNNEQFF
DNA: TGTGCCAGCAGCCCCCAAGCGGGGGGGAACAATGAGCAGTTCTTC

J: TRBJ2-1
V: TRBV5-4
D: -
size: -
CDR3: CASSLGENNEQFF
DNA: TGTGCCAGCAGCTTAGGGGAAAATAATGAGCAGTTCTTC

J: TRBJ2-1
V: TRBV3-1/TRBV3-2
D: TRBD1
size: -
CDR3: CASSHNRQGTRQFF
DNA: TGTGCCAGCAGCCACAACCGACAGGGGACACGGCAGTTCTTC

J: TRBJ2-3
V: TRBV2
D: -
size: -
CDR3: CASRAATDTQYF
DNA: TGTGCCAGCAGAGCGGCCACAGATACGCAGTATTTT

J: TRBJ1-2
V: TRBV3-1/TRBV3-2
D: -
size: -
CDR3: CASGAGPNYGYTF
DNA: TGTGCCAGCGGGGCAGGACCAAACTATGGCTACACCTTC

J: TRBJ1-2
V: TRBV6-5
D: -
size: few
CDR3: CASSTTPAGGYGYTF
DNA: TGTGCCAGCAGCACTACGCCTGCCGGGGGGTATGGCTACACCTTC

J: TRBJ2-5
V: TRBV30
D: TRBD2
size: -
CDR3: CAWSVTSGGRKTQYF
DNA: TGTGCCTGGAGTGTAACTAGCGGGGGGCGAAAGACCCAGTACTTC

J: TRBJ1-6
V: TRBV10-3
D: -
size: -
CDR3: CAITRSDNSPLHF
DNA: TGTGCCATCACTAGGAGCGATAATTCACCCCTCCACTTT

J: TRBJ1-1
V: TRBV18
D: -
size: -
CDR3: CASSPSAVTNTEAFF
DNA: TGTGCCAGCTCACCGTCCGCAGTTACGAACACTGAAGCTTTCTTT

J: TRBJ1-3
V: TRBV5-6
D: -
size: -
CDR3: CASSGASGGARSGNTIYF
DNA: TGTGCCAGCAGCGGGGCAAGCGGGGGGGCTCGCTCTGGAAACACCATATATTTT

J: TRBJ1-6
V: TRBV30
D: TRBD1
size: -
CDR3: CAWGGTGRSSPLHF
DNA: TGTGCCTGGGGGGGGACAGGGCGGAGTTCACCCCTCCACTTT

J: TRBJ2-7
V: TRBV30
D: -
size: -
CDR3: CAWSVRGGWEQYF
DNA: TGTGCCTGGAGTGTACGGGGAGGATGGGAGCAGTACTTC

J: TRBJ1-2
V: TRBV5-6
D: -
size: -
CDR3: CASSLDRGGSNYGYTF
DNA: TGTGCCAGCAGCTTGGATCGGGGAGGTTCTAACTATGGCTACACCTTC

J: TRBJ2-2
V: TRBV18
D: -
size: -
CDR3: CASSPYRANTGELFF
DNA: TGTGCCAGCTCACCTTACAGGGCTAACACCGGGGAGCTGTTTTTT

J: TRBJ1-5
V: TRBV4-3
D: -
size: -
CDR3: CASSLPTTGDPPFSNQPQHF
DNA: TGCGCCAGCAGCCTTCCAACTACCGGGGATCCCCCTTTTAGCAATCAGCCCCAGCATTTT

J: TRBJ2-1
V: TRBV3-1/TRBV3-2
D: TRBD1
size: few
CDR3: CASTRKNRDRGLHEQFF
DNA: TGTGCCAGCACCCGCAAGAACCGGGACAGGGGGCTCCATGAGCAGTTCTTC

J: TRBJ2-7
V: TRBV5-6
D: -
size: -
CDR3: CASSPFGQREQYF
DNA: TGTGCCAGCAGCCCCTTCGGACAGCGCGAGCAGTACTTC